Listed below are T cell receptor beta chains from one sample, sequenced in a study of T cell repertoires in cytomegalovirus infection. Their recognized antigens are unknown. TCRdb reanalysed the reads using MiXCR and keeps one entry per CDR3 protein. The sample consists of 570,000 or so distinct CDR3 sequences, roughly 43% of them appearing once. The specimen was cultured PBMCs, collected from culture after CMV antigen stimulation. Every receptor here comes from a human donor in good health (CMV status not recorded). Some clones in this sample may be carry-over from other donors' samples. CDR3s include the opening cysteine and the closing phenylalanine or tryptophan. Each record gives: V gene, J gene, clone size, D gene, CDR3 protein, CDR3 DNA. D genes are given only for firm matches. A clone size is listed for some rows: how often the clone was seen (once, few, many), or a class if it is expanded.

>TRBV2|TRBJ2-1|few|-
CASMVGQFF
TGTGCCAGCATGGTTGGGCAGTTCTTC
>TRBV10-3|TRBJ1-1|few|-
CAISEFRDRRRGTEAFF
TGTGCCATCAGTGAGTTCCGGGACCGACGAAGGGGCACTGAAGCTTTCTTT
>TRBV7-9|TRBJ1-2|few|-
CAIQEAHYGYTF
TGTGCCATTCAGGAGGCACACTATGGCTACACCTTC
>TRBV5-6|TRBJ2-5|-|TRBD2
CASSPPRGGRGQETQYF
TGTGCCAGCAGCCCCCCACGGGGAGGGCGGGGGCAAGAGACCCAGTACTTC
>TRBV7-9|TRBJ2-5|few|TRBD1
CASSLPQGAIQETQYF
TGTGCCAGCAGCTTACCCCAGGGGGCCATCCAAGAGACCCAGTACTTC
>TRBV24-1|TRBJ2-1|-|-
CATSDPGGGSNEQFF
TGTGCCACCAGTGACCCCGGGGGCGGATCCAATGAGCAGTTCTTC
>TRBV7-6|TRBJ2-5|-|TRBD1
CASSLIGQEYQETQYF
TGTGCCAGCAGCTTAATTGGACAGGAGTACCAAGAGACCCAGTACTTC
>TRBV20-1|TRBJ1-1|-|TRBD1
CSARDFRDSTEAFF
TGCAGTGCTAGAGATTTCAGGGACAGCACTGAAGCTTTCTTT
>TRBV12-3/TRBV12-4|TRBJ2-3|-|-
CASSFFLTDTQYF
TGTGCCAGCAGTTTTTTTTTAACAGATACGCAGTATTTT
>TRBV4-2|TRBJ2-3|few|-
CASSQDISGDTQYF
TGTGCCAGCAGCCAAGATATAAGCGGGGATACGCAGTATTTT
>TRBV4-1|TRBJ2-3|-|-
CASSQPGVQTQYF
TGCGCCAGCAGCCAGCCAGGCGTTCAGACGCAGTATTTT
>TRBV6-1|TRBJ2-7|-|-
CASNSQLVSYEQYF
TGTGCCAGCAATTCCCAGCTCGTATCCTACGAGCAGTACTTC
>TRBV6-2/TRBV6-3|TRBJ2-4|few|-
CASSTLLGFDIQYF
TGTGCCAGCAGTACACTCCTAGGCTTTGACATTCAGTACTTC
>TRBV6-6|TRBJ2-6|few|-
CASARASGANVLTF
TGTGCCAGCGCTAGAGCCTCTGGGGCCAACGTCCTGACTTTC
>TRBV7-8|TRBJ2-7|-|TRBD1
CASSLPQNRGDTYEQYF
TGTGCCAGCAGCTTACCCCAAAACAGGGGAGATACCTACGAGCAGTACTTC
>TRBV7-9|TRBJ2-3|-|TRBD2
CASSLGGLALYF
TGTGCCAGCAGCTTAGGGGGACTAGCCTTGTATTTT
>TRBV11-2|TRBJ2-2|-|-
CASSLDGSDTGELFF
TGTGCCAGCAGCTTAGACGGGTCTGACACCGGGGAGCTGTTTTTT
>TRBV7-2|TRBJ1-6|-|-
CASSFQPPGTLHF
TGTGCCAGCAGCTTCCAACCTCCGGGGACCCTCCACTTT
>TRBV20-1|TRBJ2-3|-|TRBD2
CSAWRGAGTDTQYF
TGCAGTGCCTGGCGGGGGGCAGGCACAGATACGCAGTATTTT
>TRBV7-9|TRBJ2-1|-|TRBD1
CASHRGPYNEQFF
TGTGCCAGCCACAGGGGCCCCTACAATGAGCAGTTCTTC
>TRBV2|TRBJ2-2|-|-
CASRLFGELFF
TGTGCCAGCAGGCTGTTCGGGGAGCTGTTTTTT
>TRBV6-2/TRBV6-3|TRBJ2-1|-|-
CASSYSPGFSYNEQFF
TGTGCCAGCAGTTACTCACCGGGATTCTCCTACAATGAGCAGTTCTTC
>TRBV4-2|TRBJ2-1|-|-
CASSQDSVEQFF
TGTGCCAGCAGCCAAGATTCGGTAGAGCAGTTCTTC
>TRBV7-2|TRBJ2-5|-|TRBD2
CASWGLAGTRETQYF
TGTGCCAGCTGGGGACTAGCGGGAACACGGGAGACCCAGTACTTC
>TRBV2|TRBJ1-5|-|-
CASTADRNSNQPQHF
TGTGCCAGCACCGCTGACAGAAATAGCAATCAGCCCCAGCATTTT
>TRBV7-2|TRBJ2-1|-|-
CASSSLRGQSSYNEQFF
TGTGCCAGCAGCTCCCTCAGGGGTCAAAGCTCCTACAATGAGCAGTTCTTC
>TRBV11-3|TRBJ1-6|-|-
CASSLDGDNSPLHF
TGTGCCAGCAGCTTAGACGGGGATAATTCACCCCTCCACTTT
>TRBV7-2|TRBJ2-5|-|-
CASSLASGQQETQYF
TGTGCCAGCAGCTTAGCGTCGGGTCAGCAAGAGACCCAGTACTTC
>TRBV6-1|TRBJ1-6|once|-
CASSQSDTYPNSPLHF
TGTGCCAGCAGTCAATCGGACACTTATCCTAATTCACCCCTCCACTTT
>TRBV18|TRBJ2-4|few|TRBD1
CASSPGTDGNIQYF
TGTGCCAGCTCACCCGGGACAGACGGAAACATTCAGTACTTC
>TRBV6-2/TRBV6-3|TRBJ2-1|-|-
CASSTGGTLASEQFF
TGTGCCAGCAGCACCGGGGGAACACTGGCGAGCGAGCAGTTCTTC
>TRBV19|TRBJ1-5|-|-
CASSISYWGNQPQHF
TGTGCCAGTAGTATTTCTTACTGGGGGAATCAGCCCCAGCATTTT